The 25 T cell receptor beta chains in this list originate from one sample, sequenced in a study of shared clonotypes between healthy human individuals. Profiling relied on immunoSEQ multiplex PCR, and the TCRdb table lists in-frame clones only, not all of them. The data hold millions of clones, with roughly 92% observed a single time. The sample taken for sequencing was naive CD4+ T cells sorted from blood. As to subset: CD45RA+ positively selected. These receptors all come from a young man in good health.

This clone appeared once. The V and J genes are TRBV11-2 and TRBJ2-1; 7 bases agree with TRBD2. This CDR3 is 13 amino acids long. The germline gives CDR1 SGHAT, CDR2 FQNNGV. With V trimmed by 6 bases and J by 10 bases, 9 bases remained unmatched. The CDR3 DNA follows: TGTGCCAGCAGACGACTAGCCGGGGGGGAGCAGTTCTTC. Translation: CASRRLAGGEQFF. Full variable domain (rest looked up from reference TRBV11-2 and TRBJ2-1): EAGVAQSPRYKIIEKRQSVAFWCNPISGHATLYWYQQILGQGPKLLIQFQNNGVVDDSQLPKDRFSAERLKGVDSTLKIQPAKLEDSAVYLCASRRLAGGEQFFGPGTRLTVL.

The J gene is TRBJ1-1, the V gene TRBV28; 10 positions match TRBD1. The CDR3 loop spans 13 amino acids. Per germline, CDR1 MDHEN and CDR2 SYDVKM. With V trimmed by 5 bases and J by 6 bases, 3 bases remained unmatched. The CDR3 nucleotides are TGTGCCAGCAGTGGACAGGGGGACGCTGAAGCTTTCTTT. Translating gives CASSGQGDAEAFF.

Regarding this clone: Distinct nucleotide sequences in the sample also encode this CDR3. The chain's CDR3 is CASSDSYEQYF. The CDR3 nucleotides read TGTGCCAGCAGTGACAGCTACGAGCAGTACTTC. The chain couples TRBV6-1 to TRBJ2-7; no firm D call. V gave up 3 bases and J gave up 3 bases, with 3 bases separating them. CDR1 is MNHNS, CDR2 SASEGT, per germline. This CDR3 spans 11 amino acids.

The V and J genes are TRBV5-1 and TRBJ1-3; a possible D gene is TRBD1 (5 bases). The CDR3 is 17 amino acids. V shed 5 bases and J shed 0 bases, with 18 bases lying between them. Germline V lookup: CDR1 SGHRS, CDR2 YFSETQ. CDR3 nucleotides: TGCGCCAGCAGTCAATCACCCGACAGTTTCTCTGGAAACACCATATATTTT. It is translated as CASSQSPDSFSGNTIYF.

V and J are TRBV28 and TRBJ2-7; tentative D call: TRBD1 (6 bases). This CDR3 comprises 15 residues. The germline CDR1 and CDR2 sequences are MDHEN and SYDVKM. Trimming stripped 5 bases from V and 0 bases from J, with 14 bases between. CDR3 residues: CASSLSGVGSYEQYF. The DNA of the CDR3 is TGTGCCAGCAGTCTATCAGGGGTCGGCTCCTACGAGCAGTACTTC.

The rearrangement joins TRBV10-3 to TRBJ2-3; perhaps TRBD1 as D (6 bases). V lost 11 bases and J lost 4, with 16 bases in between. CDR3 length: 13 residues. Germline CDR1 is ENHRY and CDR2 is SYGVKD. The CDR3, as DNA: TGTGCCCTTGGGGGCGGTATGGCAGATACGCAGTATTTT. Protein sequence: CALGGGMADTQYF.

The chain uses TRBV6-5 and TRBJ1-2, with D unclear. Germline loops: CDR1 MNHEY, CDR2 SVGAGI. V was pared by 9 bases and J by 4 bases, with 9 bases between. This CDR3 has 11 residues. CDR3 sequence: CASLDLYGYTF. CDR3 DNA: TGTGCCAGTTTGGACCTCTATGGCTACACCTTC.

The chain has TRBV6-5 and TRBJ1-1, with D uncertain. The CDR3 sequence is 14 residues long. CDR1 is MNHEY, CDR2 SVGAGI, per germline. V lost 2 bases, J lost 0 bases, and 7 bases lay in between. The CDR3 DNA reads TGTGCCAGCAGTTACGGACCGATGAACACTGAAGCTTTCTTT. Its translation is CASSYGPMNTEAFF.

The chain joins TRBV25-1 to TRBJ2-2; the match to TRBD1 covers 9 bases. CDR1 MGHDK and CDR2 SYGVNS come from the germline V gene. The CDR3 is made up of 15 amino acids. With V trimmed by 6 bases and J by 4 bases, 6 bases remained unmatched. CDR3 residues: CASSWDRVGTGELFF. As DNA, the CDR3 is TGTGCCAGCAGCTGGGACAGGGTCGGCACCGGGGAGCTGTTTTTT.

The chain couples TRBV30 to TRBJ1-3; TRBD1 matches at 7 bases. The germline V gene encodes CDR1 GTSNPN and CDR2 SVGIG (reference sequence). The CDR3 contains 14 residues. The trim removed 3 bases at V and 2 bases at J, leaving 4 bases unmatched. CDR3 nucleotides: TGTGCCTGGAGACCGACAGGGACTGGAAACACCATATATTTT. It translates to CAWRPTGTGNTIYF.

The V gene is TRBV6-1, the J gene TRBJ2-3, with 9 positions matching TRBD2. J gave up 5 bases and V 1 base, and 7 bases lay outside the gene matches. Germline V lookup: CDR1 MNHNS, CDR2 SASEGT. This CDR3 comprises 16 residues. The CDR3 DNA reads TGTGCCAGCAGTGAAGGGGGCCTAGCGGGGAAAGATACGCAGTATTTT. Protein product: CASSEGGLAGKDTQYF.

The chain is built from TRBV7-9 and TRBJ2-6, with 9 bases identical to TRBD2. CDR3 size: 19 residues. CDR1 SEHNR and CDR2 FQNEAQ come from the germline V gene (reference sequence). Trimming cost V 4 bases and J 3 bases; bases outside gene matches: 13. As DNA, the CDR3 is TGTGCCAGCAGCTCTTATACTAGCGGGCTCGCGAGTGGGGCCAACGTCCTGACTTTC. Translating it yields CASSSYTSGLASGANVLTF.

Comments on this clone: Other DNA sequences of this sample code for an identical CDR3. The chain links TRBV6-4 to TRBJ1-2; D remains ambiguous. The CDR3 contains 12 residues. CDR1 is MRHNA, CDR2 SNTAGT, per germline. Trimming left V 0 bases short and J 6 bases short, with 5 bases between. The CDR3 nucleotides read TGTGCCAGCAGTGACTCTGGGAATGGCTACACCTTC. Its protein is CASSDSGNGYTF.

The chain employs TRBV7-2 and TRBJ2-6, with TRBD1 identical over 8 bases. Losses at the gene ends were 6 bases for V and 2 bases for J; bases not matched to a gene: 6. This CDR3 is built from 16 residues. Germline V gives CDR1 SGHTA, CDR2 FQGNSA. CDR3 residues: CASSLDRVAGANVLTF. The CDR3 DNA sequence: TGTGCCAGCAGTTTGGACAGGGTCGCTGGGGCCAACGTCCTGACTTTC.

The chain is built from TRBV10-3 and TRBJ2-6; D is unclear. Trimming stripped 3 bases from V and 4 bases from J, with 16 bases between. Germline V CDR1 and CDR2: ENHRY, SYGVKD. The CDR3 has 17 residues. The CDR3 loop reads CAISDSLSVSGANVLTF. The DNA of the CDR3 is TGTGCCATCAGTGACTCTCTCTCGGTGAGCGGGGCCAACGTCCTGACTTTC.

V and J are TRBV2 and TRBJ2-3, with TRBD2 matching over 11 bases. After removal of 8 bases from V and 1 base from J, the junction contained 11 bases not matched to a gene. Germline V CDR1 and CDR2: SNHLY, FYNNEI. The CDR3 sequence is 17 residues long. This chain's CDR3 is CASRGWQTSGGTDTQYF. CDR3 bases: TGTGCCAGCCGCGGGTGGCAGACTAGCGGGGGCACAGATACGCAGTATTTT.

Remarks on this clone: Other DNA variants within this sample encode the same CDR3. The CDR3 region is CAISEGGGTDTQYF. The CDR3 coding sequence is TGTGCCATCAGTGAGGGGGGGGGCACAGATACGCAGTATTTT. The chain couples TRBV10-3 to TRBJ2-3, with TRBD2 identical over 7 bases. CDR3 length: 14 residues. Germline CDR1 and CDR2: ENHRY and SYGVKD. Germline trimming cut 2 bases from V and 1 base from J; bases unmatched to any gene: 0.

Concerning this clone: Additional DNA sequences in this sample encode the identical CDR3. The J gene is TRBJ2-7, the V gene TRBV6-5; D is uncertain. Trimming cost V 5 bases and J 0 bases, with 5 bases left between them. The CDR3 consists of 12 residues. Germline lookup yields CDR1 MNHEY and CDR2 SVGAGI. The CDR3 reads CASSRNSYEQYF. CDR3 DNA: TGTGCCAGCAGTCGGAACTCCTACGAGCAGTACTTC.

CDR3 coding DNA: TGTGCCAGCAGCTCCACCGGGGGGCGGGATACCTACGAGCAGTACTTC. Translating gives CASSSTGGRDTYEQYF. The V call is TRBV7-9, the J call TRBJ2-7, with TRBD2 as a possible D gene (7 bases). The CDR3 contains 16 residues. Germline CDR1 SEHNR, CDR2 FQNEAQ (reference sequence). V was shortened by 4 bases and J by 2 bases, with 18 bases between the two germline ends. The whole variable domain, filled in from reference TRBV7-9 and TRBJ2-7, reads DTGVSQNPRHKITKRGQNVTFRCDPISEHNRLYWYRQTLGQGPEFLTYFQNEAQLEKSRLLSDRFSAERPKGSFSTLEIQRTEQGDSAMYLCASSSTGGRDTYEQYFGPGTRLTVT.

V is TRBV12-5 and J is TRBJ2-7, with D possibly TRBD1 on 6 matching bases. Trimming left V 0 bases short and J 3 bases short, with 15 bases between. Germline lookup yields CDR1 LGHNT and CDR2 FRNRAP. The CDR3 covers 16 residues. In DNA form, the CDR3 reads TGTGCTAGTGGTTTGGTAAGGGCAGGGGCCCTCTACGAGCAGTACTTC. It translates to CASGLVRAGALYEQYF.

This chain joins TRBV5-1 and TRBJ2-5, with D uncertain. The germline CDR1 and CDR2 sequences are SGHRS and YFSETQ. V lost 4 bases and J lost 2, with 9 bases in between. The CDR3 loop spans 13 amino acids. CDR3 DNA sequence: TGCGCCAGCAGCGTTACAGTGCAAGAGACCCAGTACTTC. This codes for CASSVTVQETQYF.

The chain is built from TRBV19 and TRBJ2-4, with a tentative D call TRBD2 (6 bases). V was shortened by 5 bases and J by 9 bases, with 17 bases between the two germline ends. This CDR3 has 14 residues. The V gene's germline CDR1 is LNHDA and CDR2 SQIVND (reference sequence). The CDR3 loop reads CASSADPSVPIQYF. CDR3 DNA: TGTGCCAGTAGTGCCGACCCTAGCGTCCCCATTCAGTACTTC.

The chain carries TRBV19 and TRBJ2-1; no definite D call. Germline-derived CDR1 and CDR2 are LNHDA and SQIVND (reference sequence). With 6 bases removed from V and 0 bases from J, the gap between germline ends came to 12 bases. The CDR3 has 15 residues. CDR3 in DNA: TGTGCCAGTAGCGTAGCTGGCAGCTCCTACAATGAGCAGTTCTTC. This codes for CASSVAGSSYNEQFF.

The V gene is TRBV28, the J gene TRBJ2-7; 8 bases are a match to TRBD1. The CDR3 runs 15 residues. Germline V gives CDR1 MDHEN, CDR2 SYDVKM. V lost 6 bases to trimming and J lost 2 bases; unmatched junction nucleotides: 9. The CDR3 reads CASSLPGTGTYEQYF. CDR3 in DNA: TGTGCCAGCAGCTTACCCGGGACAGGCACCTACGAGCAGTACTTC. Filled out from reference TRBV28 and TRBJ2-7, the complete variable domain reads DVKVTQSSRYLVKRTGEKVFLECVQDMDHENMFWYRQDPGLGLRLIYFSYDVKMKEKGDIPEGYSVSREKKERFSLILESASTNQTSMYLCASSLPGTGTYEQYFGPGTRLTVT.

This clone showed up just once. The CDR3, as DNA: TGTGCCAGCACCCGGGACCAAACGAACACCGGGGAGCTGTTTTTT. This translates into CASTRDQTNTGELFF. The chain carries TRBV2 and TRBJ2-2; D is possibly TRBD1 or TRBD2 (5 bases each). Germline V gives CDR1 SNHLY, CDR2 FYNNEI. Trimming pared 7 bases from V and 0 bases from J, leaving 12 bases between. The CDR3 runs 15 residues.